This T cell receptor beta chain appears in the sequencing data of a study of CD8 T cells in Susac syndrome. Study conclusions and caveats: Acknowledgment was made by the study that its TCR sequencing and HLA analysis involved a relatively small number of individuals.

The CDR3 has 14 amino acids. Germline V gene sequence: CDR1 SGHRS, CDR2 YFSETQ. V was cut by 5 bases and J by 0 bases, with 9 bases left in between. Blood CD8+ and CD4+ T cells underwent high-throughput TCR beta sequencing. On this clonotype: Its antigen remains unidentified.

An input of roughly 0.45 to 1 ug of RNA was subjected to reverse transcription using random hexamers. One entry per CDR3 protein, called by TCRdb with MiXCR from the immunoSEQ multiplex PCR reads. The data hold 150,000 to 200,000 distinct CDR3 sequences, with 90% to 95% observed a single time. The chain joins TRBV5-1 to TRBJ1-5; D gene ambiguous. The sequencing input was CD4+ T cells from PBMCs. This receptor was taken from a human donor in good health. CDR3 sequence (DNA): TGCGCCAGCAGTGAGGGATATAGCAATCAGCCCCAGCATTTT. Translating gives CASSEGYSNQPQHF. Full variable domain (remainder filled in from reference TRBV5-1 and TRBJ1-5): KAGVTQTPRYLIKTRGQQVTLSCSPISGHRSVSWYQQTPGQGLQFLFEYFSETQRNKGNFPGRFSGRQFSNSRSEMNVSTLELGDSALYLCASSEGYSNQPQHFGDGTRLSIL.